A selection of T cell receptor beta chains follows, all from one sample in a study of response to subunit inactivated influenza vaccine. In TCRdb, the RT-PCR reads were re-called with MiXCR into one record per CDR3 protein. The sample has 550,000 to 600,000 distinct CDR3 sequences, over 9.5% seen once; the top ten hold around 9.6%. The starting material was PBMCs from blood, obtained on the day of vaccination. These receptors were taken from a man aged 45-65 years who received an inactivated influenza vaccine. Each CDR3 is given with its conserved first and last residue. A D gene is named only where the DNA matches it firmly. Rows give clone size only sometimes, using once, few, many, or a class for an expanded clone.

size: many; D: TRBD1; V: TRBV12-3/TRBV12-4; J: TRBJ2-1; CDR3: CASRTGTGSYNEQFF; DNA: TGTGCCAGCAGGACTGGGACAGGGTCGTACAATGAGCAGTTCTTC
size: few; D: .; V: TRBV2; J: TRBJ1-5; CDR3: CASSDIRNSNQPQHF; DNA: TGTGCCAGCAGTGATATCAGAAATAGCAATCAGCCCCAGCATTTT
size: few; D: TRBD1; V: TRBV7-6; J: TRBJ1-2; CDR3: CASSSTWDSRYTF; DNA: TGTGCCAGCAGCTCAACCTGGGACAGCCGCTACACCTTC
size: .; D: TRBD2; V: TRBV30; J: TRBJ2-3; CDR3: CAWRHSGGASDTQYF; DNA: TGTGCCTGGAGACATAGCGGGGGGGCATCGGATACGCAGTATTTT
size: .; D: TRBD1; V: TRBV7-8; J: TRBJ1-5; CDR3: CASSPSRPWGQGYSNQPQHF; DNA: TGTGCCAGCAGCCCAAGTAGGCCCTGGGGACAGGGTTATAGCAATCAGCCCCAGCATTTT
size: few; D: TRBD2; V: TRBV9; J: TRBJ2-1; CDR3: CASSPPPGLAGGSSYNEQFF; DNA: TGTGCCAGCAGCCCCCCGCCGGGACTAGCGGGAGGGAGCTCCTACAATGAGCAGTTCTTC
size: .; D: TRBD2; V: TRBV20-1; J: TRBJ2-7; CDR3: CSAILAAAYEQYF; DNA: TGCAGTGCTATACTAGCGGCCGCCTACGAGCAGTACTTC
size: few; D: TRBD2; V: TRBV19; J: TRBJ2-7; CDR3: CASSIAAAGGAEQYF; DNA: TGTGCCAGTAGTATAGCCGCCGCGGGAGGCGCCGAGCAGTACTTC
size: many; D: .; V: TRBV28; J: TRBJ2-2; CDR3: CASSSGQNTGELFF; DNA: TGTGCCAGCAGCTCCGGACAGAACACCGGGGAGCTGTTTTTT
size: .; D: TRBD1; V: TRBV12-3/TRBV12-4; J: TRBJ1-1; CDR3: CASSSGTVTEAFF; DNA: TGTGCCAGCAGTTCCGGGACAGTCACTGAAGCTTTCTTT
size: .; D: TRBD2; V: TRBV5-1; J: TRBJ2-3; CDR3: CASSPTTSGTTDTQYF; DNA: TGCGCCAGCAGCCCGACGACTAGCGGAACCACAGATACGCAGTATTTT
size: .; D: .; V: TRBV10-3; J: TRBJ2-1; CDR3: CAISESIPEQFF; DNA: TGTGCCATCAGTGAGTCGATCCCTGAGCAGTTCTTC
size: .; D: TRBD2; V: TRBV20-1; J: TRBJ2-2; CDR3: CCARIDPTSGTAGELFF; DNA: TGCTGTGCTAGAATTGACCCGACTAGCGGGACGGCCGGGGAGCTGTTTTTT
size: few; D: TRBD2; V: TRBV4-2; J: TRBJ2-2; CDR3: CASSQLPGLLLGNTGELFF; DNA: TGTGCCAGCAGCCAGCTCCCGGGACTACTTCTCGGGAACACCGGGGAGCTGTTTTTT
size: many; D: TRBD1; V: TRBV5-1; J: TRBJ1-2; CDR3: CASSLLPGQGTYGYTF; DNA: TGCGCCAGCAGCTTGTTACCGGGACAGGGGACCTATGGCTACACCTTC
size: .; D: .; V: TRBV5-6; J: TRBJ2-7; CDR3: CASSLESYGHEQYF; DNA: TGTGCCAGCAGCTTGGAATCATACGGCCACGAGCAGTACTTC
size: many; D: TRBD1; V: TRBV12-3/TRBV12-4; J: TRBJ2-7; CDR3: CASSLGAAGGVEQYF; DNA: TGTGCCAGCAGTTTAGGCGCGGCAGGGGGCGTCGAGCAGTACTTC
size: .; D: TRBD2; V: TRBV20-1; J: TRBJ2-7; CDR3: CSARDPTSGRIYEQYF; DNA: TGCAGTGCTAGAGACCCGACTAGCGGGAGAATCTACGAGCAGTACTTC
size: .; D: .; V: TRBV6-2/TRBV6-3; J: TRBJ2-1; CDR3: CASSRRTTYNEQFF; DNA: TGTGCCAGCAGCCGACGGACAACTTACAATGAGCAGTTCTTC
size: many; D: .; V: TRBV12-3/TRBV12-4; J: TRBJ1-2; CDR3: CASSPGGIYGYTF; DNA: TGTGCCAGCAGCCCGGGGGGGATCTATGGCTACACCTTC
size: many; D: TRBD2; V: TRBV18; J: TRBJ2-3; CDR3: CASSRTSGGLTTDTQYF; DNA: TGTGCCAGCTCCCGGACTAGCGGGGGGCTTACCACAGATACGCAGTATTTT
size: .; D: .; V: TRBV5-1; J: TRBJ2-2; CDR3: CASSPGHPDTGELFF; DNA: TGCGCCAGCAGCCCGGGACACCCCGACACCGGGGAGCTGTTTTTT
size: many; D: TRBD1; V: TRBV27; J: TRBJ1-2; CDR3: CASSLSQGSRYGYTF; DNA: TGTGCCAGCAGTTTATCACAGGGGTCACGTTATGGCTACACCTTC
size: few; D: TRBD2; V: TRBV11-2; J: TRBJ2-1; CDR3: CASSLGLAGFGEQFF; DNA: TGTGCCAGCAGCTTGGGACTAGCGGGATTTGGGGAGCAGTTCTTC
size: few; D: TRBD1; V: TRBV5-1; J: TRBJ2-2; CDR3: CASSLAGQPTGELFF; DNA: TGCGCCAGCAGCTTGGCGGGACAGCCCACCGGGGAGCTGTTTTTT
size: .; D: .; V: TRBV4-1; J: TRBJ2-3; CDR3: CASSFTGDTQYF; DNA: TGCGCCAGCAGCTTTACAGGAGATACGCAGTATTTT
size: few; D: .; V: TRBV12-3/TRBV12-4; J: TRBJ2-1; CDR3: CASSLIAGYSYNEQFF; DNA: TGTGCCAGCAGTTTAATTGCGGGATATTCCTACAATGAGCAGTTCTTC
size: .; D: TRBD1; V: TRBV6-2/TRBV6-3; J: TRBJ1-5; CDR3: CASRRTGGADNQPQHF; DNA: TGTGCCAGCAGGCGCACAGGGGGCGCCGACAATCAGCCCCAGCATTTT
size: .; D: .; V: TRBV28; J: TRBJ2-7; CDR3: CASSSWRLGSYEQYF; DNA: TGTGCCAGCAGTTCGTGGCGGTTGGGCTCCTACGAGCAGTACTTC
size: many; D: .; V: TRBV29-1; J: TRBJ2-1; CDR3: CSSGGPANEQFF; DNA: TGCAGCTCCGGAGGGCCGGCCAATGAGCAGTTCTTC
size: many; D: .; V: TRBV12-3/TRBV12-4; J: TRBJ2-2; CDR3: CASSLSGELFF; DNA: TGTGCCAGCAGTTTATCCGGGGAGCTGTTTTTT
size: many; D: .; V: TRBV19; J: TRBJ2-2; CDR3: CASSDTNHQELFF; DNA: TGTGCCAGTAGTGATACCAACCACCAGGAGCTGTTTTTT
size: few; D: TRBD2; V: TRBV29-1; J: TRBJ2-7; CDR3: CSVEGGGGIYEQYF; DNA: TGCAGCGTTGAAGGGGGCGGGGGGATCTACGAGCAGTACTTC
size: few; D: TRBD1; V: TRBV7-2; J: TRBJ1-1; CDR3: CASSPTDRLNAFF; DNA: TGTGCCAGCAGCCCCACGGACAGGTTAAATGCTTTCTTT
size: .; D: TRBD2; V: TRBV28; J: TRBJ2-1; CDR3: CASTLTRASGNEQFF; DNA: TGTGCCAGCACCCTTACTCGGGCTAGCGGCAATGAGCAGTTCTTC
size: many; D: .; V: TRBV5-1; J: TRBJ2-7; CDR3: CASSLVPGTSYEQYF; DNA: TGCGCCAGCAGCTTGGTTCCAGGGACGTCCTACGAGCAGTACTTC
size: few; D: .; V: TRBV7-9; J: TRBJ1-1; CDR3: CASSLEGGIMNTEAFF; DNA: TGTGCCAGCAGCTTAGAGGGGGGCATCATGAACACTGAAGCTTTCTTT
size: few; D: TRBD1; V: TRBV5-1; J: TRBJ2-7; CDR3: CASSDWTGVASEQYF; DNA: TGCGCCAGCAGCGATTGGACAGGGGTCGCGTCCGAGCAGTACTTC
size: few; D: .; V: TRBV10-3; J: TRBJ2-2; CDR3: CAVTGGIRSGELFF; DNA: TGTGCCGTTACGGGGGGCATTCGTAGCGGGGAGCTGTTTTTT
size: .; D: .; V: TRBV4-1; J: TRBJ2-3; CDR3: CASSQVGLPTDTQYF; DNA: TGCGCCAGCAGCCAAGTGGGCCTCCCCACAGATACGCAGTATTTT
size: .; D: TRBD1; V: TRBV28; J: TRBJ1-5; CDR3: CASRGQGASLGNQPQHF; DNA: TGTGCCAGCAGGGGACAGGGGGCAAGCCTCGGCAATCAGCCCCAGCATTTT
size: .; D: .; V: TRBV7-2; J: TRBJ2-3; CDR3: CASSPGGVFTDTQYF; DNA: TGTGCCAGCAGCCCAGGCGGGGTTTTCACAGATACGCAGTATTTT
size: few; D: TRBD1; V: TRBV28; J: TRBJ2-2; CDR3: CASSAQGVVHNTGELFF; DNA: TGTGCCAGCAGTGCACAGGGGGTTGTTCATAACACCGGGGAGCTGTTTTTT
size: many; D: .; V: TRBV29-1; J: TRBJ2-1; CDR3: CSVIPSRGSYNEQFF; DNA: TGCAGCGTTATTCCTAGCCGTGGCTCCTACAATGAGCAGTTCTTC
size: many; D: .; V: TRBV20-1; J: TRBJ2-5; CDR3: CSARFGRGARETQYF; DNA: TGCAGTGCTAGATTTGGCAGGGGCGCCCGGGAGACCCAGTACTTC
size: few; D: TRBD1; V: TRBV7-8; J: TRBJ2-7; CDR3: CASSSWTGDYEQYF; DNA: TGTGCCAGCAGCTCATGGACAGGGGACTACGAGCAGTACTTC
size: .; D: .; V: TRBV5-1; J: TRBJ2-5; CDR3: CASSWSSGGLRYQETQYF; DNA: TGCGCCAGCAGCTGGTCGTCGGGGGGCTTACGTTACCAAGAGACCCAGTACTTC
size: few; D: .; V: TRBV4-1; J: TRBJ1-2; CDR3: CASSQGAREFGYGYTF; DNA: TGCGCCAGCAGCCAAGGTGCCAGGGAGTTTGGCTATGGCTACACCTTC
size: .; D: .; V: TRBV13; J: TRBJ2-2; CDR3: CASSLEYYTGELFF; DNA: TGTGCCAGCAGCTTAGAATACTACACCGGGGAGCTGTTTTTT
size: .; D: TRBD2; V: TRBV20-1; J: TRBJ2-5; CDR3: CSADSGSRGETQYF; DNA: TGCAGTGCGGATAGCGGGAGTCGAGGAGAGACCCAGTACTTC
size: many; D: TRBD1; V: TRBV10-3; J: TRBJ2-2; CDR3: CAIRGTGNTGELFF; DNA: TGTGCCATCAGAGGGACAGGGAACACCGGGGAGCTGTTTTTT
size: .; D: .; V: TRBV20-1; J: TRBJ2-3; CDR3: CSARDYIRTPEEYF; DNA: TGCAGTGCTAGAGATTATATTAGGACCCCTGAGGAGTATTTT
size: many; D: .; V: TRBV10-3; J: TRBJ2-7; CDR3: CAISEDSETYEQYF; DNA: TGTGCCATCAGTGAGGACAGCGAGACCTACGAGCAGTACTTC